This T cell receptor beta chain was sequenced for a study of T-cell reconstitution after alpha-beta-depleted transplantation in children (dated by TCRdb to about 2016). Regarding the research as a whole: T-cell immune reconstitution after TCRalphabeta/CD19-depleted allogeneic hematopoietic cell transplantation in children was quantitatively tracked in the study by means of TCR repertoire profiling. Broad study findings and their caveats: The frequencies of hyperexpanded clones fell over the following months, and after one year, T-cell counts and TCRbeta diversity were mostly attributed to newly produced T cells. Apparently early alphabetaT-cell count recovery about two months after transplant reportedly relied on only several hundred rapidly expanded clones derived from non-depleted graft cells. In some patients, high TCRbeta diversity at day 60 was attributed to recipient T cells and intrathymic progenitors that had survived conditioning.

There are 15 amino acids in the CDR3, from cysteine to phenylalanine inclusive. Only CDR3 DNA remains: 45 bases, in frame from the first base. The germline V gene encodes CDR1 SGHDN and CDR2 FVKESK. The V end loses 1 base and the J end loses 3 bases, and a stretch of 10 bases separates them. The treatment or condition label corresponds to: allogeneic hematopoietic cell transplantation with graft depleted of TCRalphabeta T cells and CD19 B cells. TCRalphabeta/CD19-depleted allogeneic hematopoietic cell grafts were given to the transplant recipients, all of whom were children. This clonotype occurred many times. No antigen is known for it. It has no much larger one-base neighbor in the sample; base qualities were not kept. Receptor libraries were prepared by PCR. This sample was sequenced with an Illumina HiSeq 2500. To normalize quantification of the TCRbeta repertoire, the TCR libraries were built with molecular barcoding that relied on unique molecular identifiers. TCRdb reprocessing: public reads trimmed at Q25 with fastp, clones called with MiXCR, in-frame beta chains kept. Rows matching on CDR3 protein sequence are summarized as one entry with the most common DNA and genes. In this sample the table shows about 300,000 distinct CDR3 sequences, around 10% of which occur a single time. Of the sample, 7.5% falls within the top ten clones.

This chain joins TRBV14 to TRBJ2-1, with the identity of the D gene unclear. This sequence was found in a boy in the first two years of life with acute myeloid leukemia, due to receive a stem cell transplant. Sequences were derived from PBMCs, sampled before TCRalphabeta/CD19-depleted stem cell transplant. The DNA is TGTGCCAGCAGCCAAGTATATTCTTTCTACAATGAGCAGTTCTTC. Translated, this is CASSQVYSFYNEQFF. This CDR3, with the reference TRBV14 and TRBJ2-1 proteins standing in past its ends, gives the full variable domain EAGVTQFPSHSVIEKGQTVTLRCDPISGHDNLYWYRRVMGKEIKFLLHFVKESKQDESGMPNNRFLAERTGGTYSTLKVQPAELEDSGVYFCASSQVYSFYNEQFFGPGTRLTVL.